A selection of T cell receptor beta chains follows, all from one sample in a study of blood T cell repertoires in COVID-19. Generated by immunoSEQ multiplex PCR, the TCRdb table keeps only in-frame clones and is missing some. This sample carries around 76,000 clones, around 80% of them seen once, and the ten largest clones take roughly 13%. Source material: peripheral blood. These receptors all come from a man aged 45-65 years with COVID-19, enrolled during active disease. Each CDR3 is given with its conserved first and last residue. The order of the fields is clone size, V gene, D gene, J gene, CDR3 DNA, CDR3 protein. The D gene is left open where the match is weak. The listing skips clone size in some rows; elsewhere it reads once, few, many or a size class.

.,TRBV11-2,.,TRBJ2-5,TGTGCCAGCAGCTTAGTCTTAGGGCGAGGGGAGACCCAGTACTTC,CASSLVLGRGETQYF
.,TRBV6-5,TRBD1,TRBJ2-3,TGTGCCAGCAGTCGGACAGGACAGGGAGATACGCAGTATTTT,CASSRTGQGDTQYF
.,TRBV6-5,.,TRBJ2-5,TGTGCCAGCACCTCCTCACAGATTTTTGAGACCCAGTACTTC,CASTSSQIFETQYF
.,TRBV6-5,TRBD2,TRBJ2-7,TGTGCCAGCAGTCCCTCTAGCGGGAGCCCCTACGAGCAGTACTTC,CASSPSSGSPYEQYF
few,TRBV7-2,TRBD1,TRBJ2-2,TGTGCCAGCAGCCAGGGGGTACAGGGGGTTGGGAAGGTCCTGTTTTTT,CASSQGVQGVGKVLFF
.,TRBV28,TRBD1,TRBJ2-5,TGTGCCAGCAGTCAAAAGGACAGGGTCACGCAAGAGACCCAGTACTTC,CASSQKDRVTQETQYF
.,TRBV19,.,TRBJ2-7,TGTGCCAGTAGGGAGACAGGAGCTGACTACGAGCAGTACTTC,CASRETGADYEQYF
.,TRBV27,TRBD2,TRBJ2-1,TGTGCCAGCAGTTTAGGCGGGAGCTCCTACAATGAGCAGTTCTTC,CASSLGGSSYNEQFF
.,TRBV6-5,TRBD1,TRBJ1-2,TGTGCCAGCAGTTCACCGGGGACAGGGGGTGACTATGGCTACACCTTC,CASSSPGTGGDYGYTF
.,TRBV5-1,.,TRBJ1-2,TGCGCCAGCAGCTCGGACGGAGGACAGCCGTATGGCTACACCTTC,CASSSDGGQPYGYTF
few,TRBV7-3,TRBD1,TRBJ2-1,TGTGCCAGCAGCCAAATGCAGGGGGCGCCTAATGAGCAGTTCTTC,CASSQMQGAPNEQFF
.,TRBV24-1,.,TRBJ1-5,TGTGCCACCAGTGATCTGGGAGGCAATCAGCCCCAGCATTTT,CATSDLGGNQPQHF
.,TRBV9,.,TRBJ2-3,TGTGCCAGCAGCCCTTTCGAGGGGGGGTGGGATACGCAGTATTTT,CASSPFEGGWDTQYF
.,TRBV5-1,TRBD2,TRBJ2-1,TGCGCCAGCAGCTTGGAGGGACTAGCGAACAATGAGCAGTTCTTC,CASSLEGLANNEQFF
.,TRBV5-6,.,TRBJ1-6,TGTGCCAGCAGCCGGACAGCCCCACCACCCCTCCACTTT,CASSRTAPPPLHF
.,TRBV11-2,TRBD2,TRBJ2-1,TGTGCCAGCAGCTCCGGGACTAGCGGGAGAGTAGTGTACAATGAGCAGTTCTTC,CASSSGTSGRVVYNEQFF
.,TRBV25-1,TRBD1,TRBJ2-4,TGTGCCAGCAGTGGCGGATGGACAGGGGGAGAGAACATTCAGTACTTC,CASSGGWTGGENIQYF
.,TRBV10-3,.,TRBJ2-7,TGTGCCATCAGCGAGCTATCCTACGAGCAGTACTTC,CAISELSYEQYF
.,TRBV18,TRBD1,TRBJ1-6,TGTGCCAGCTCACCAGACAGGGTTAATTCACCCCTCCACTTT,CASSPDRVNSPLHF
.,TRBV27,TRBD2,TRBJ2-7,TGTGCCAGCAGTTGGGGAAGGGGCGGGAGGGCCTACGAGCAGTACTTC,CASSWGRGGRAYEQYF
.,TRBV12-3/TRBV12-4,.,TRBJ1-1,TGTGCCACCCTAAGGAACACTGAAGCTTTCTTT,CATLRNTEAFF
.,TRBV6-2/TRBV6-3,.,TRBJ2-1,TGTGCCAGCAGTTCCAGAACAACATCGAAGCAGTTCTTC,CASSSRTTSKQFF
.,TRBV5-1,TRBD1,TRBJ2-1,TGCGCCAGCAGCTCCGGACAGGGGAATGAGCAGTTCTTC,CASSSGQGNEQFF
.,TRBV9,.,TRBJ2-3,TGTGCCAGCACCAACGGGGGAGCAGGCGGAAATACGCAGTATTTT,CASTNGGAGGNTQYF
.,TRBV28,.,TRBJ2-1,TGTGCCAGCACCCAGCCCCACAGGACGGGGGACAATGAGCAGTTCTTC,CASTQPHRTGDNEQFF
.,TRBV9,.,TRBJ2-7,TGTGCCAGCAGCGTAGGGGGCAGGGGCTACGAGCAGTACTTC,CASSVGGRGYEQYF
.,TRBV3-1/TRBV3-2,.,TRBJ1-6,TGTGCCAGCAGCCAAAGTAACAGCAACAATTCACCCCTCCACTTT,CASSQSNSNNSPLHF
.,TRBV6-6,TRBD1,TRBJ2-5,TGTGCCAGCAGGGACCGGGACAGGGGGCAAGAGACCCAGTACTTC,CASRDRDRGQETQYF
.,TRBV30,.,TRBJ1-1,TGTGCCTGGAGTGCAATCGGGGGGACTGAAGCTTTCTTT,CAWSAIGGTEAFF
once,TRBV28,TRBD1,TRBJ2-5,TGTGCCAGCAACCAGGGGGCTTGGTTAGAGACCCAGTACTTC,CASNQGAWLETQYF
.,TRBV29-1,TRBD2,TRBJ2-3,TGCAGCGCGGCCCTGACTAGCGGAACAGATACGCAGTATTTT,CSAALTSGTDTQYF
.,TRBV6-4,.,TRBJ1-2,TGTGCCAGCAGTGAGGTCGCTACCGAGGGTGGCTATGGCTACACCTTC,CASSEVATEGGYGYTF
once,TRBV5-1,TRBD1,TRBJ1-1,TGCGCCAGCAGACTTACCCCTCTGACAGGGGGCGGTAAGACTGAAGCTTTCTTT,CASRLTPLTGGGKTEAFF
.,TRBV7-2,.,TRBJ2-2,TGTGCCAGCAGTTCACAGGGTCTCGAGAACACCGGGGAGCTGTTTTTT,CASSSQGLENTGELFF
.,TRBV11-3,.,TRBJ2-1,TGTGCCAGCAGCTTGCAGGGGAGCATGGGCAATGAGCAGTTCTTC,CASSLQGSMGNEQFF
.,TRBV3-1/TRBV3-2,TRBD1,TRBJ1-5,TGTGCCAGCAGCCAAAGTCCGAGTTCGGCAGGGGGAAATAGCATCAATCAGCCCCAGCATTTT,CASSQSPSSAGGNSINQPQHF
.,TRBV4-2,TRBD1,TRBJ1-4,TGTGCCAGCAGCCATGCGACAGGGGAAAGCGAAAAACTGTTTTTT,CASSHATGESEKLFF
.,TRBV4-2,.,TRBJ1-1,TGTGCCAGCAGCCCTAGACAGGTTGTAGACACTGAAGCTTTCTTT,CASSPRQVVDTEAFF
.,TRBV28,TRBD2,TRBJ2-3,TGTGCCAGCAGTTCCCTAGGAGCGGGAGAAGATACGCAGTATTTT,CASSSLGAGEDTQYF
once,TRBV30,.,TRBJ1-2,TGTGCCTGGAGTGTACGCTCGGGACTGAGTCGCTACACCTTC,CAWSVRSGLSRYTF
.,TRBV9,TRBD2,TRBJ2-2,TGTGCCAGCAGCGTAGGAGCGGGGCTAGCCACCGGGGAGCTGTTTTTT,CASSVGAGLATGELFF
.,TRBV6-4,.,TRBJ2-3,TGTGCCAGCAGTGAGGATAGCGGTGCGCCAGATACGCAGTATTTT,CASSEDSGAPDTQYF
once,TRBV3-1/TRBV3-2,TRBD1,TRBJ1-4,TGTGCCAGCAGACCGGGGGACAGGGGAGGTGAAAAACTGTTTTTT,CASRPGDRGGEKLFF
.,TRBV2,TRBD2,TRBJ2-5,TGTGCCAGCAGGACCTCCGGGACTACGAGAGAGACCCAGTACTTC,CASRTSGTTRETQYF